The clone carrying this T cell receptor (beta chain) was recorded only once. These data originate in a study of T cell responses to AZD1222 COVID-19 vaccine. Profiling relied on immunoSEQ multiplex PCR, and the TCRdb table lists in-frame clones only, not all of them. Here the sample spans about 120,000 clones, 85% to 90% being singletons. The trim removed 2 bases at V and 2 bases at J, leaving 7 bases unmatched. Germline values: CDR1 LNHNV, CDR2 YYDKDF (reference sequence). The CDR3 length is 17 residues. The rearrangement uses TRBV15 and TRBJ1-4, with 8 positions matching TRBD1. The source was peripheral blood, collected on day 0 of AZD1222 vaccination. The TCR originated in an adult in good health. CDR3 loop: CATSRLQGARTNEKLFF. CDR3 coding DNA: TGTGCCACCAGCAGACTTCAGGGGGCGCGGACTAATGAAAAACTGTTTTTT. The variable domain in full, completed from reference TRBV15 and TRBJ1-4, reads DAMVIQNPRYQVTQFGKPVTLSCSQTLNHNVMYWYQQKSSQAPKLLFHYYDKDFNNEADTPDNFQSRRPNTSFCFLDIRSPGLGDTAMYLCATSRLQGARTNEKLFFGSGTQLSVL.